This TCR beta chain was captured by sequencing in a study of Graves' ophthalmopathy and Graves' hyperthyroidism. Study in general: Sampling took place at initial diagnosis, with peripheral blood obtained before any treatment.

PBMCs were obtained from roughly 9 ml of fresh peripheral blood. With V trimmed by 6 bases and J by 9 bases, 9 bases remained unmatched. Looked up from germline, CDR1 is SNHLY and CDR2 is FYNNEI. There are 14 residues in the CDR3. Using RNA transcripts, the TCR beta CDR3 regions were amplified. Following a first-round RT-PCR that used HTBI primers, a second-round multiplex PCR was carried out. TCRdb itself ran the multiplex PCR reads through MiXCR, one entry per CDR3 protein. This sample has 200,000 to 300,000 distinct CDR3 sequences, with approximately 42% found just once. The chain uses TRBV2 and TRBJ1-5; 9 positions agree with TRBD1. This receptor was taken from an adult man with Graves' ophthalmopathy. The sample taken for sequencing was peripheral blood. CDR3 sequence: CASSQGQGKVPQHF. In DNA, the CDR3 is TGTGCCAGCAGCCAAGGACAGGGGAAGGTGCCCCAGCATTTT.